Below, one TCR beta chain is given with its context. Its specificity is unknown. This sample stems from a study of vaccination and CD4 T cells after COVID-19. Study details: Collection of post-vaccine samples followed dose two by a median roughly 72 days, spanning a range of 14 to 241.

The CDR3 covers 14 residues. Germline V gene sequence: CDR1 MNHNS, CDR2 SASEGT. Trimming removed 10 bases from V and 4 bases from J; junction bases left unmatched: 11. Indicated time point: late sampling 161 to 241 days after vaccination in three convalescent patients. The treatment: approximately nine-day PBMC culture with coronavirus spike peptide pools or control peptides (ViraFEST assay). ViraFEST grew antigen-specific T cells using peptide pools, then sequenced TCRs. The Oncomine TCR Beta short-read assay was applied to DNA of cultured CD4+ T cells. Scientists extracted genomic DNA from CD4+ T cells grown in culture. Via MiXCR, TCRdb re-called the PCR reads, giving one row per CDR3 protein. The sample yields around 27,000 distinct CDR3 sequences, under 40% seen once.

The sequence was obtained from a human donor who had recovered from COVID-19. The sequences come from CD4+ T cells from blood, cultured in vitro, collected about 7 months after SARS-CoV-2 vaccination. This chain uses TRBV6-1 with TRBJ1-2, with 8 bases aligning to TRBD1. This chain's CDR3 is CATATGVLLYGYTF. As DNA, the CDR3 is TGTGCCACCGCGACAGGGGTCCTACTCTATGGCTACACCTTC.